These 10 T cell receptor beta chains originate from one sample sequenced in a study of T cells in pancreatic ductal adenocarcinoma (dated by TCRdb to about 2017). Pancreatic ductal adenocarcinoma patients who had undergone surgery without neoadjuvant therapy were selected. Library construction relied on the immunoSEQ multiplex PCR assay. Sourced from immuneACCESS, this table was stored by TCRdb with only in-frame sequences that have V and J called. A share of the clones is absent; for the studies checked, an unresolved V gene accounts for under half, and the remainder has no known explanation. Across this sample there are about 31,000 clones, with approximately 92% seen only once. Of the sample, more than 2% is held by the ten largest clones. Sequences were obtained from PBMCs. Source of these receptors: a human donor with pancreatic ductal adenocarcinoma.

V usage is TRBV27 and J usage is TRBJ2-1; TRBD2 matches 9 bases. The J segment lost 6 bases and the V segment lost 2 bases, leaving 5 bases of the junction unmatched. Germline loops: CDR1 MNHEY, CDR2 SMNVEV (reference sequence). The CDR3 is made up of 15 amino acids. CDR3 coding DNA: TGTGCCAGCAGTTTAGCGGGAGGGCCGGTCAATGAGCAGTTCTTC. Translated, it gives CASSLAGGPVNEQFF.

The chain couples TRBV6-1 to TRBJ2-7; 7 bases are shared with TRBD2. V was pared by 2 bases and J by 5 bases, with 9 bases of the junction left unmatched. CDR3 length: 15 residues. The germline CDR1 and CDR2 sequences are MNHNS and SASEGT. The CDR3 coding sequence is TGTGCCAGCAGTGAACTGGCGGGAGTATGGAACGAGCAGTACTTC. Residues: CASSELAGVWNEQYF.

J is TRBJ2-2 and V is TRBV5-1; 9 nucleotides agree with TRBD2. The V gene's germline CDR1 is SGHRS and CDR2 YFSETQ. This CDR3 region has 17 residues. V gave up 8 bases and J gave up 0 bases; unmatched junction bases: 11. CDR3 loop: CARGGRGPLANTGELFF. CDR3 nucleotides: TGCGCCAGAGGCGGGAGGGGTCCTCTCGCGAACACCGGGGAGCTGTTTTTT.

The DNA for the CDR3 is TGTGCCAGCAGTTTAGCTAGCGGGAGTGCCGGGGAGCTGTTTTTT. Its translation: CASSLASGSAGELFF. The chain links TRBV28 to TRBJ2-2; TRBD2 aligns across 10 bases. The CDR3 extends over 15 amino acids. Per the germline V gene, CDR1 is MDHEN and CDR2 is SYDVKM. The trim removed 2 bases at V and 6 bases at J, leaving 3 bases unmatched.

The rearrangement uses TRBV19 and TRBJ2-5; the match to TRBD1 covers 7 bases. The CDR3 has 14 residues. CDR1 and CDR2 (germline): LNHDA, SQIVND (reference sequence). The V gene end was trimmed by 7 bases and the J gene end by 2 bases; junction bases not matched to a gene: 7. The CDR3 DNA sequence: TGTGCCAGTAAGGTGACAGGGACACAAGAGACCCAGTACTTC. It yields the protein CASKVTGTQETQYF.

The chain has TRBV4-2 and TRBJ1-1; TRBD1 matches at 8 bases. Germline V gene lookup returns CDR1 LGHNA and CDR2 YNFKEQ. The V and J ends lost 3 bases and 2 bases, in that order; junction bases with no gene match: 2. CDR3 length: 14 amino acids. The CDR3, as DNA: TGTGCCAGCAGCCAGGACAGGGATAACACTGAAGCTTTCTTT. Its translation: CASSQDRDNTEAFF.

The rearrangement joins TRBV14 to TRBJ2-5, with D hard to call. The CDR3 is made up of 12 amino acids. Germline CDR1 reads SGHDN; CDR2 reads FVKESK. Deletions cut 4 bases from V and 5 bases from J, with 8 bases between. The CDR3 coding sequence is TGTGCCAGCAGCCTACTACGGGAGACCCAGTACTTC. It yields the protein CASSLLRETQYF.

The chain employs TRBV18 and TRBJ1-5, with D maybe TRBD1 (5 bases). The CDR3 is 13 residues long. Germline V lookup: CDR1 KGHSH, CDR2 LQKENI. The V end was cut by 4 bases, the J end by 8 bases, with 12 bases between. CDR3 in DNA: TGTGCCAGCTCACTTGCAGGGCCAGAGCCCCAGCATTTT. Translation: CASSLAGPEPQHF.

V gene TRBV11-1 combines with J gene TRBJ2-1; D could derive from TRBD1 or TRBD2 (6 bases each). Trimming cost V 10 bases and J 5 bases, with 24 bases left between them. CDR1 is SGHAT, CDR2 FQDESV, per germline (reference sequence). The CDR3 covers 16 residues. For the CDR3, the DNA is TGTGCCACCAATACAATAGGGGGGAATCGAGACAATGAGCAGTTCTTC. The encoded protein is CATNTIGGNRDNEQFF.

The rearrangement joins TRBV28 to TRBJ2-7, with TRBD2 matching over 10 bases. This CDR3 comprises 17 residues. V lost 3 bases and J lost 1; bases outside the gene matches: 9. CDR1 is MDHEN, CDR2 SYDVKM, per germline. This chain's CDR3 is CASSLISGRRWSYEQYF. CDR3 in DNA: TGTGCCAGCAGTTTGATTAGCGGGAGGAGATGGTCCTACGAGCAGTACTTC.